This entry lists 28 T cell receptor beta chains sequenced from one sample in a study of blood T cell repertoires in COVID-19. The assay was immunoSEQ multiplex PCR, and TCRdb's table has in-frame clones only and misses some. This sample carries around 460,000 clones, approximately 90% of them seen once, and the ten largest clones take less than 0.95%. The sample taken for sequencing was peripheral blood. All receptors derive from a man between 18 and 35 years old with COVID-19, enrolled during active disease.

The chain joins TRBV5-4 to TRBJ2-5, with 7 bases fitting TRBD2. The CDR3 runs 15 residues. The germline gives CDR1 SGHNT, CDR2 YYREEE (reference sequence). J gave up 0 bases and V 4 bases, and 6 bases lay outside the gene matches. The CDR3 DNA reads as TGTGCCAGCAGCATGAGCGGGGCCTACCAAGAGACCCAGTACTTC. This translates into CASSMSGAYQETQYF.

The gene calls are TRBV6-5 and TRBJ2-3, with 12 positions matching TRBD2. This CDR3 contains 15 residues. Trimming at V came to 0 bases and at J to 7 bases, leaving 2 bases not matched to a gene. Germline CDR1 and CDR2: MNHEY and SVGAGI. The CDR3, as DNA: TGTGCCAGCAGTTACTCGACTAGCGGGAGTTATACGCAGTATTTT. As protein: CASSYSTSGSYTQYF.

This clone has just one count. The CDR3 loop reads CASSQDRRNYGYTF. The CDR3 DNA is TGTGCCAGCAGCCAAGACAGGCGTAACTATGGCTACACCTTC. This chain links TRBV4-2 with TRBJ1-2; D gene ambiguous. Between the trimmed V and J ends, which lost 0 bases and 1 base, there was a span of 6 bases. Germline assignment: CDR1 LGHNA and CDR2 YNFKEQ. The CDR3 sequence is 14 residues long.

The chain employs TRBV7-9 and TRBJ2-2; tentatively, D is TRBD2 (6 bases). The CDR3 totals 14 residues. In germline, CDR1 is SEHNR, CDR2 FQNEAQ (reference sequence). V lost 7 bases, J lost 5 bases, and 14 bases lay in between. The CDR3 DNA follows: TGTGCCAGCAATGGAGGACTAAGTACCGGGGAGCTGTTTTTT. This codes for CASNGGLSTGELFF.

The CDR3 coding sequence is TGTGCCTGGAGTGTACGGGTCGGGACAGGAGAGACCCAGTACTTC. Translated, it gives CAWSVRVGTGETQYF. The V call is TRBV30, the J call TRBJ2-5, with 8 bases that match TRBD1. The V gene end was trimmed by 0 bases and the J gene end by 4 bases; junction bases not matched to a gene: 7. This CDR3 is 15 amino acids long. Looked up from germline, CDR1 is GTSNPN and CDR2 is SVGIG (reference sequence).

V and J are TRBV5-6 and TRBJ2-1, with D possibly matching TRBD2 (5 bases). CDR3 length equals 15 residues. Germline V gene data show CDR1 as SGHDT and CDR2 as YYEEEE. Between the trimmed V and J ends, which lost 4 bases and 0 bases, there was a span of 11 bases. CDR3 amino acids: CASSPRTSSYNEQFF. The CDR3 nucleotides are TGTGCCAGCAGCCCCCGGACTTCCTCCTACAATGAGCAGTTCTTC. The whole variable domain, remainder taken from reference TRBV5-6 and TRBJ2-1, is DAGVTQSPTHLIKTRGQQVTLRCSPKSGHDTVSWYQQALGQGPQFIFQYYEEEERQRGNFPDRFSGHQFPNYSSELNVNALLLGDSALYLCASSPRTSSYNEQFFGPGTRLTVL.

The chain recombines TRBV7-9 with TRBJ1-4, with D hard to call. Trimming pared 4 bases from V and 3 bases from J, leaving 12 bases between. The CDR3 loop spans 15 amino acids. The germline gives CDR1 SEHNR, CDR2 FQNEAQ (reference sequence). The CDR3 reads CASSSFASSNEKLFF. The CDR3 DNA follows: TGTGCCAGCAGCTCATTCGCCAGTTCTAATGAAAAACTGTTTTTT.

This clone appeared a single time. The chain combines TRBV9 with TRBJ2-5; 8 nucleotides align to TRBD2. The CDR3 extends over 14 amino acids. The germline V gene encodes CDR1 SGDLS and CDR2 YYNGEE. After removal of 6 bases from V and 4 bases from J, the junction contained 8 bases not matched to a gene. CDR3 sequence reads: CASTSGGSGETQYF. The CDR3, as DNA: TGTGCCAGCACTTCGGGAGGGAGCGGAGAGACCCAGTACTTC.

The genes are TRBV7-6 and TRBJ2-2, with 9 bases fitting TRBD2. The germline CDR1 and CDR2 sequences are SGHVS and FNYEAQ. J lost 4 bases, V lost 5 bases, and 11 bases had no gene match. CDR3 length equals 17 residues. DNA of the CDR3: TGTGCCAGCAGCCCTACTGCGGGACTAGCCGTCACCGGGGAGCTGTTTTTT. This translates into CASSPTAGLAVTGELFF.

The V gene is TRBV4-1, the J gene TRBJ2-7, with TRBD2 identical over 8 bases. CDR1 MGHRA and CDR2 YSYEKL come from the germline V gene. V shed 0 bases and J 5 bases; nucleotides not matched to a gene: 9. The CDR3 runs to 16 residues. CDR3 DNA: TGCGCCAGCAGCCAAGATCCAGGACTAGCAATCGACGAGCAGTACTTC. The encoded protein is CASSQDPGLAIDEQYF.

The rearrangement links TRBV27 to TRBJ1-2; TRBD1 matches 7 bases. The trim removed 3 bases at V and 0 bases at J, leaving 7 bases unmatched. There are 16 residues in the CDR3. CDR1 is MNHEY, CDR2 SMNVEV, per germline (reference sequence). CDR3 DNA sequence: TGTGCCAGCAGTTTCCAGGGGGGCCTGGCTAACTATGGCTACACCTTC. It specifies CASSFQGGLANYGYTF.

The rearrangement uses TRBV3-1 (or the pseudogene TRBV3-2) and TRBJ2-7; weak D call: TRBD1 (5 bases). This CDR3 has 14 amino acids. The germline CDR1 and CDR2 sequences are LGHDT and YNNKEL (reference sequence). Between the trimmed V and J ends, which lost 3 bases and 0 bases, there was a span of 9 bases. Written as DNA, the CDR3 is TGTGCCAGCAGCCACCCCCAGGGCTCCTACGAGCAGTACTTC. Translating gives CASSHPQGSYEQYF.

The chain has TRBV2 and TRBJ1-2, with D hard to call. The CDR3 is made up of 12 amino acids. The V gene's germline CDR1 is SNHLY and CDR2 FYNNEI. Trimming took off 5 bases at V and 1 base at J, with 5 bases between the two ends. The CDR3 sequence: CASSLDNYGYTF. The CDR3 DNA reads TGTGCCAGCAGTCTAGATAACTATGGCTACACCTTC.

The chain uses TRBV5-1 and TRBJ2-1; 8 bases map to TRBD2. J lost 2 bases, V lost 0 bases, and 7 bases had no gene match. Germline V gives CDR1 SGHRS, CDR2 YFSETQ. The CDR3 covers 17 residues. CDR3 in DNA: TGCGCCAGCAGCTTGGCCCCAGCGGGAGCTACCTACAATGAGCAGTTCTTC. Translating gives CASSLAPAGATYNEQFF.

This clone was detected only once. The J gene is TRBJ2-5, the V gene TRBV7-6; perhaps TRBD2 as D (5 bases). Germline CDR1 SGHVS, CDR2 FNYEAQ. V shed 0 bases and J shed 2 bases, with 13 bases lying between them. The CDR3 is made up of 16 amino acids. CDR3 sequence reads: CASSLAPGYLQETQYF. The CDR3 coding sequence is TGTGCCAGCAGCTTAGCGCCGGGGTACTTACAAGAGACCCAGTACTTC. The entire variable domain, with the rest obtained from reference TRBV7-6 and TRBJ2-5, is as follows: GAGVSQSPRYKVTKRGQDVALRCDPISGHVSLYWYRQALGQGPEFLTYFNYEAQQDKSGLPNDRFSAERPEGSISTLTIQRTEQRDSAMYRCASSLAPGYLQETQYFGPGTRLLVL.

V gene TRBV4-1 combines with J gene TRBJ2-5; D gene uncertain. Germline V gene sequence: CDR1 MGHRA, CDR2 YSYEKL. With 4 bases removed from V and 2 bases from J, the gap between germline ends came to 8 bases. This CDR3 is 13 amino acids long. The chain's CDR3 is CASSRGEQETQYF. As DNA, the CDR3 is TGCGCCAGCAGCCGAGGAGAACAAGAGACCCAGTACTTC.

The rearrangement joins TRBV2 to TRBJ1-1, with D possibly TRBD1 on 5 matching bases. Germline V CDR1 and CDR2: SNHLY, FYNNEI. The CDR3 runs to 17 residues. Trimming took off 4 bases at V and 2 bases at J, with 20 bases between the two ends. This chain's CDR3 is CASSAAVGRDPNTEAFF. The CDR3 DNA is TGTGCCAGCAGTGCCGCTGTGGGGAGGGACCCTAACACTGAAGCTTTCTTT.

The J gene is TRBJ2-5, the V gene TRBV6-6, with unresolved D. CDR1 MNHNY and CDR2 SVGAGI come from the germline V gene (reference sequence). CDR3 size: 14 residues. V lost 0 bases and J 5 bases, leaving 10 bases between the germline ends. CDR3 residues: CASSYSMAGETQYF. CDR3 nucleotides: TGTGCCAGCAGTTACTCGATGGCCGGGGAGACCCAGTACTTC.

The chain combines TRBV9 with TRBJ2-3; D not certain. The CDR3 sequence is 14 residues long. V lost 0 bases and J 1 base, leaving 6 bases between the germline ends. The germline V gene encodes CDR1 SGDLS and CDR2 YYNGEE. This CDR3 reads CASSVVAGTDTQYF. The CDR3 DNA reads TGTGCCAGCAGCGTAGTAGCAGGCACAGATACGCAGTATTTT.

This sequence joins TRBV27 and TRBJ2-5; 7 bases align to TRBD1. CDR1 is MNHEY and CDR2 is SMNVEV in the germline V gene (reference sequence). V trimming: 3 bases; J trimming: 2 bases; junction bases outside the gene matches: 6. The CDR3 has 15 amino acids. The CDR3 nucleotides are TGTGCCAGCAGTTTTTTGGGACAGATACAAGAGACCCAGTACTTC. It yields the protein CASSFLGQIQETQYF.

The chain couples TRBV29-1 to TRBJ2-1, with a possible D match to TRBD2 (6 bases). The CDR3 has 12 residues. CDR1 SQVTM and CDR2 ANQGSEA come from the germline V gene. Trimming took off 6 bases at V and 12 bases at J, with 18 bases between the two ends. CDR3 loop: CSVRGFVMGQFF. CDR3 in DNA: TGCAGCGTCCGGGGGTTCGTTATGGGGCAGTTCTTC.

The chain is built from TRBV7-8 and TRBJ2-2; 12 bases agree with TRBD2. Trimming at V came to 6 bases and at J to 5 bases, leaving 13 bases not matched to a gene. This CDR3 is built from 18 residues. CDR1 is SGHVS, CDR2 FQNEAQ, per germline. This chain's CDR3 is CASSPRAVLAGGTGELFF. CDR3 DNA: TGTGCCAGCAGTCCCAGGGCCGTACTAGCGGGAGGAACCGGGGAGCTGTTTTTT. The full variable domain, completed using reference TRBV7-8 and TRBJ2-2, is GAGVSQSPRYKVAKRGQDVALRCDPISGHVSLFWYQQALGQGPEFLTYFQNEAQLDKSGLPSDRFFAERPEGSVSTLKIQRTQQEDSAVYLCASSPRAVLAGGTGELFFGEGSRLTVL.

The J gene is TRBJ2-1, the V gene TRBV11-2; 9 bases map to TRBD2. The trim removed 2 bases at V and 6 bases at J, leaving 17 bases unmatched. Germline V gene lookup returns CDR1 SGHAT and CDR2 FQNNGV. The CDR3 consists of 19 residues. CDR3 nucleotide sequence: TGTGCCAGCAGCTTAAACTTTGGGGCTAGCGGGGATCCCTCCAATGAGCAGTTCTTC. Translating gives CASSLNFGASGDPSNEQFF.

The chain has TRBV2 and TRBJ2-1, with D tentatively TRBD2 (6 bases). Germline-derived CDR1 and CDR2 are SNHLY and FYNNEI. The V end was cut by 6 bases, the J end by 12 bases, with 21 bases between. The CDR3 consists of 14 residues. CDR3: CASRFGLTAKVQFF. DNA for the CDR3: TGTGCCAGCAGATTTGGACTAACAGCCAAAGTGCAGTTCTTC.

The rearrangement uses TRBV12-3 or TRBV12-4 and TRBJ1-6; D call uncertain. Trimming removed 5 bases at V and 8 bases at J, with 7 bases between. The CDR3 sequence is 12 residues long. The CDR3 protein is CASSPPYSPLHF. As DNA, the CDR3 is TGTGCCAGCAGTCCCCCTTATTCACCCCTCCACTTT.

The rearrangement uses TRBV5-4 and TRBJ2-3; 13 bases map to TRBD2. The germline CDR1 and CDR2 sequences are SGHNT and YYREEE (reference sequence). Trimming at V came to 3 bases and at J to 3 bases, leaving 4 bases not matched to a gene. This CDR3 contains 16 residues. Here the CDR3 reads CASSWGGLAGTDTQYF. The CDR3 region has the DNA TGTGCCAGCAGCTGGGGGGGACTAGCGGGAACAGATACGCAGTATTTT.

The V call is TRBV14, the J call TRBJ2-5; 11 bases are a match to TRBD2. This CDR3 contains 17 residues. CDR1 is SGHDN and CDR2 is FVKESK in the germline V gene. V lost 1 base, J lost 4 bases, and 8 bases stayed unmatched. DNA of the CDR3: TGTGCCAGCAGCCAAGCCTTTAGCGGGAGGGGTAGAGAGACCCAGTACTTC. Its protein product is CASSQAFSGRGRETQYF.

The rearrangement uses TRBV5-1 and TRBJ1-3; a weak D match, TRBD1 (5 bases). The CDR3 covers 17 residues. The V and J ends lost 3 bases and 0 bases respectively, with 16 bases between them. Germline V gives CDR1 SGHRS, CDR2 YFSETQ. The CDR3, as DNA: TGCGCCAGCAGCTGGGCCGCGGGGCTCAACTCTGGAAACACCATATATTTT. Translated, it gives CASSWAAGLNSGNTIYF.